Below, 18 T cell receptor beta chains from the same sample are listed, as sequenced in a study of graft-versus-host responses after intestinal transplantation. Produced via immunoSEQ multiplex PCR; TCRdb's table is partial and in-frame only. The sample lists under 80,000 clones, about 92% occurring once. The sequencing here drew on PBMCs, taken 98 days after intestinal transplantation. These receptor sequences come from a human patient who received an intestinal transplant, so some T cells may come from the graft donor.

CDR3 sequence reads: CASSLNPDNTEAFF. CDR3 coding DNA: TGCGCCAGCAGCTTGAATCCTGACAACACTGAAGCTTTCTTT. The chain carries TRBV5-1 and TRBJ1-1; D unclear. Trimming removed 1 base from V and 2 bases from J, with 9 bases in between. The V gene's germline CDR1 is SGHRS and CDR2 YFSETQ. This CDR3 spans 14 amino acids.

V usage is TRBV6-5 and J usage is TRBJ1-2; 9 bases align to TRBD1. After removal of 6 bases from V and 8 bases from J, the junction contained 7 bases not matched to a gene. The germline CDR1 and CDR2 sequences are MNHEY and SVGAGI. The CDR3 spans 13 residues. The CDR3 is CASRQNRGQGYTF. The CDR3 DNA sequence: TGTGCCAGCAGGCAGAACAGGGGGCAGGGCTACACCTTC.

V and J are TRBV5-1 and TRBJ1-2; 8 bases align to TRBD1. V lost 7 bases and J lost 6; bases outside the gene matches: 8. Per the germline V gene, CDR1 is SGHRS and CDR2 is YFSETQ. The CDR3 totals 13 residues. The CDR3 DNA reads TGCGCCAGCCGTCAGGGGGCGCAGAATGGCTACACCTTC. Its protein is CASRQGAQNGYTF.

The J gene is TRBJ2-7, the V gene TRBV5-4, with 7 bases matching TRBD2. Trimming cost V 2 bases and J 0 bases; bases outside gene matches: 11. Germline V gene data show CDR1 as SGHNT and CDR2 as YYREEE (reference sequence). This CDR3 comprises 17 residues. The DNA of the CDR3 is TGTGCCAGCAGCTTTTCATTCGCGGGGGTGCTCTCCTACGAGCAGTACTTC. Residues: CASSFSFAGVLSYEQYF.

The rearrangement links TRBV5-1 to TRBJ2-3; TRBD1 agrees at 10 bases. V trimming: 5 bases; J trimming: 4 bases; junction bases outside the gene matches: 1. This CDR3 comprises 13 residues. The germline gives CDR1 SGHRS, CDR2 YFSETQ. CDR3 nucleotide sequence: TGCGCCAGCAGGACAGGGGGCCCAGATACGCAGTATTTT. It is translated as CASRTGGPDTQYF.

This clone was seen just once. Here the CDR3 reads CASSITSGASYNEQFF. As DNA, the CDR3 is TGTGCCAGTAGTATTACTAGCGGGGCCTCCTACAATGAGCAGTTCTTC. The genes are TRBV19 and TRBJ2-1; 10 bases are a match to TRBD2. V dropped 3 bases and J dropped 0; count of bases not matched to a gene: 2. The CDR3 consists of 16 residues. CDR1 and CDR2 from the germline V gene are LNHDA and SQIVND (reference sequence).

V usage is TRBV28 and J usage is TRBJ1-2; D may be TRBD1 (5 bases). The V gene's germline CDR1 is MDHEN and CDR2 SYDVKM. The germline V and J ends were trimmed by 6 bases and 2 bases, with 10 bases remaining between them. The CDR3 runs 13 residues. In DNA, the CDR3 is TGTGCCAGCAGGGGGACGGAAAACTATGGCTACACCTTC. Translation gives CASRGTENYGYTF.

The chain uses TRBV6-5 and TRBJ2-5, with D perhaps matching TRBD1 (5 bases). Germline CDR1 and CDR2: MNHEY and SVGAGI. The CDR3 is made up of 14 amino acids. V lost 0 bases, J lost 4 bases, and 9 bases lay in between. CDR3 sequence (DNA): TGTGCCAGCAGTTACTCGGGCCAGGGAGAGACCCAGTACTTC. Translated: CASSYSGQGETQYF.

The chain combines TRBV9 with TRBJ2-7; D possibly corresponds to TRBD2 (6 bases). CDR1 SGDLS and CDR2 YYNGEE come from the germline V gene. Trimming removed 0 bases from V and 3 bases from J, with 10 bases in between. This CDR3 has 14 amino acids. CDR3 in DNA: TGTGCCAGCAGCGTAGATCTTAGCGGCTACGAGCAGTACTTC. Its protein product is CASSVDLSGYEQYF. The whole variable domain, filled in from reference TRBV9 and TRBJ2-7, reads DSGVTQTPKHLITATGQRVTLRCSPRSGDLSVYWYQQSLDQGLQFLIQYYNGEERAKGNILERFSAQQFPDLHSELNLSSLELGDSALYFCASSVDLSGYEQYFGPGTRLTVT.

This clone was found once. The chain joins TRBV6-1 to TRBJ1-5; D unresolved. Trimming left V 3 bases short and J 6 bases short, with 12 bases between. CDR3 length equals 14 residues. CDR1 and CDR2 (germline): MNHNS, SASEGT. CDR3 coding DNA: TGTGCCAGCAGTGAGATATGGGATGGTCAGCCCCAGCATTTT. The encoded protein is CASSEIWDGQPQHF.

As to this clone: The same CDR3 is also encoded by other DNA sequences in this sample. This sequence joins TRBV30 and TRBJ1-1; 8 nucleotides line up with TRBD1. CDR3 length: 13 amino acids. Germline V gene sequence: CDR1 GTSNPN, CDR2 SVGIG (reference sequence). J gave up 3 bases and V 2 bases, and 2 bases lay outside the gene matches. For the CDR3, the DNA is TGTGCCTGGAGTCAGACAGGGGACACTGAAGCTTTCTTT. Its translation: CAWSQTGDTEAFF.

This chain joins TRBV6-5 and TRBJ2-5; 9 nucleotides agree with TRBD2. The germline V gene encodes CDR1 MNHEY and CDR2 SVGAGI. J was trimmed by 3 bases and V by 5 bases; bases with no gene match: 4. The CDR3 spans 14 residues. CDR3: CASSTTSGKETQYF. The CDR3 bases are TGTGCCAGCAGTACGACTAGCGGAAAAGAGACCCAGTACTTC.

The chain employs TRBV27 and TRBJ2-7; TRBD2 matches 10 bases. CDR1 is MNHEY and CDR2 is SMNVEV in the germline V gene (reference sequence). The CDR3 is 15 amino acids. Losses at the gene ends were 2 bases for V and 2 bases for J; bases not matched to a gene: 3. CDR3 sequence (DNA): TGTGCCAGCAGTTTAGGGACTAGCGTAACCTACGAGCAGTACTTC. Translation: CASSLGTSVTYEQYF.

The chain employs TRBV19 and TRBJ2-3, with D uncertain. The length of the CDR3 is 14 residues. V shed 2 bases and J shed 1 base, with 7 bases lying between them. CDR1 LNHDA and CDR2 SQIVND come from the germline V gene (reference sequence). CDR3 sequence reads: CASSINPGTDTQYF. The CDR3 DNA reads TGTGCCAGTAGTATAAATCCTGGCACAGATACGCAGTATTTT.

V gene TRBV5-6 combines with J gene TRBJ2-3, with a possible D match to TRBD2 (6 bases). V was clipped by 0 bases and J by 4 bases, with 18 bases between them. Germline V gene lookup returns CDR1 SGHDT and CDR2 YYEEEE. The CDR3 sequence is 17 residues long. CDR3 sequence (DNA): TGTGCCAGCAGCTTGGTAGGTAGGCGGGGTGACCCAGATACGCAGTATTTT. This encodes CASSLVGRRGDPDTQYF.

This chain uses TRBV5-4 with TRBJ2-2; D remains unclear. This CDR3 has 13 residues. The V end lost 0 bases, the J end lost 6 bases, and 6 bases lay between the germline ends. The germline V gene has CDR1 SGHNT and CDR2 YYREEE (reference sequence). DNA of the CDR3: TGTGCCAGCAGCTTGGACGTCGCCGGGGAGCTGTTTTTT. It translates to CASSLDVAGELFF.

J is TRBJ1-5 and V is TRBV29-1; D remains unclear. The CDR3 loop spans 13 amino acids. Trimming removed 4 bases at V and 4 bases at J, with 11 bases between. Looked up from germline, CDR1 is SQVTM and CDR2 is ANQGSEA. Written as DNA, the CDR3 is TGCAGCGTTGTTGAAGGGTTTAATCAGCCCCAGCATTTT. As protein: CSVVEGFNQPQHF.

This clone was seen just once. The chain is built from TRBV7-3 and TRBJ2-2; D is uncertain. The germline V gene encodes CDR1 SGHTA and CDR2 FQGTGA. V lost 4 bases to trimming and J lost 0 bases, with 6 bases between them. This CDR3 region has 14 residues. The CDR3 loop reads CASSYIANTGELFF. The CDR3 DNA reads TGTGCCAGCAGCTACATAGCGAACACCGGGGAGCTGTTTTTT.